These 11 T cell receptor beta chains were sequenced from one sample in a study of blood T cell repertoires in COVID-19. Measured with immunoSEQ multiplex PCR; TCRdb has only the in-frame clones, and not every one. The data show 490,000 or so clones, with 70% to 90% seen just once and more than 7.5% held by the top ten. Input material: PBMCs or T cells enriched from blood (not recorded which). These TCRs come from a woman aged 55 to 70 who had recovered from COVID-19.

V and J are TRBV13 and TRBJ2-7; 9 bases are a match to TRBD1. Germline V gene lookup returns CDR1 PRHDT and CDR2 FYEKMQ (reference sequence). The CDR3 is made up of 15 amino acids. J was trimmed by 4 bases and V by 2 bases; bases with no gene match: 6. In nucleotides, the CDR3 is TGTGCCAGCAGCTTATGGGGACAGGGAGGGTACGAGCAGTACTTC. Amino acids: CASSLWGQGGYEQYF.

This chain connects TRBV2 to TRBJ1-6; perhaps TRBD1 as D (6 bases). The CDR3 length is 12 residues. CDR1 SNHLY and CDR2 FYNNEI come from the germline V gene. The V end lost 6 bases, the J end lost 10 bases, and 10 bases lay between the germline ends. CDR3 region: CASRQGGSPLHF. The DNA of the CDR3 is TGTGCCAGCAGACAGGGAGGGTCACCCCTCCACTTT.

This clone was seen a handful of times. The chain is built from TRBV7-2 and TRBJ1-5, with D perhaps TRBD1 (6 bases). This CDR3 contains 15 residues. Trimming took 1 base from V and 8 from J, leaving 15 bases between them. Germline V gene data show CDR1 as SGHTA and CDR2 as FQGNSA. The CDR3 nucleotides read TGTGCCAGCAGCTTAGGGTCACAGGGTATGAAGCCCCAGCATTTT. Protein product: CASSLGSQGMKPQHF.

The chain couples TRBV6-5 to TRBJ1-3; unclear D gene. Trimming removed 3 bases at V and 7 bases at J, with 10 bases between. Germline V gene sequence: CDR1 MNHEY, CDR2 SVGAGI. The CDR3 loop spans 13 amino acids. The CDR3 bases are TGTGCCAGCAGTTATGTTGGAGGGAACACCATATATTTT. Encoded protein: CASSYVGGNTIYF.

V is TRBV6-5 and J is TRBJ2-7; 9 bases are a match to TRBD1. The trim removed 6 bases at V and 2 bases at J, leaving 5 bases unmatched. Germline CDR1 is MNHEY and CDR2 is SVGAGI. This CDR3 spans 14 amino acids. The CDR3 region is CASRNRGPPYEQYV. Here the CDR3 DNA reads TGTGCCAGCAGGAACAGGGGGCCTCCCTACGAGCAGTACGTC.

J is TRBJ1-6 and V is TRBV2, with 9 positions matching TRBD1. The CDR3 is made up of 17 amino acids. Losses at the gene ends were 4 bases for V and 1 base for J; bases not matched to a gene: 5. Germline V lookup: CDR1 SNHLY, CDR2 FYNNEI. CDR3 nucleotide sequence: TGTGCCAGCAGTGGGGGACAGGGCGGGTCCTATAATTCACCCCTCCACTTT. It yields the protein CASSGGQGGSYNSPLHF.

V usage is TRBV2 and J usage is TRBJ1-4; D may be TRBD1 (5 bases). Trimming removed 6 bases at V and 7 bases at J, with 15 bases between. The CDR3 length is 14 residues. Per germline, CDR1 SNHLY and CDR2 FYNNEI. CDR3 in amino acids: CASRQGGSFEKLFF. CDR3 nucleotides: TGTGCCAGCAGGCAGGGCGGAAGCTTTGAAAAACTGTTTTTT.

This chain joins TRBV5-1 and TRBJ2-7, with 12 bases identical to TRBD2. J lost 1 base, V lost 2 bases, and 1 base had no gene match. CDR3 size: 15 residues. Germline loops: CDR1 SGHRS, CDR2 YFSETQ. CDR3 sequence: CASSLLAGGSYEQYV. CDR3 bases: TGCGCCAGCAGCTTACTAGCGGGGGGATCCTACGAGCAGTACGTC.

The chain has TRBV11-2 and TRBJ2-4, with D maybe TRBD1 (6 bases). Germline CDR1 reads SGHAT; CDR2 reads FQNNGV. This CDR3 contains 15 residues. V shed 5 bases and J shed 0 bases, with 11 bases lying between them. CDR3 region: CASSDQGLAKNIQYF. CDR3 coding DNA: TGTGCCAGCAGCGACCAGGGGCTAGCCAAAAACATTCAGTACTTC.

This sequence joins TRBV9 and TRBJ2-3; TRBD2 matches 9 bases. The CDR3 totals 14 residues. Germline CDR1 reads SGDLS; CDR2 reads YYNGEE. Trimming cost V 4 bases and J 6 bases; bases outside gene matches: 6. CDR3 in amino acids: CASSSAGGRDTQYF. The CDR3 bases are TGTGCCAGCAGCTCCGCGGGGGGGCGGGATACGCAGTATTTT.

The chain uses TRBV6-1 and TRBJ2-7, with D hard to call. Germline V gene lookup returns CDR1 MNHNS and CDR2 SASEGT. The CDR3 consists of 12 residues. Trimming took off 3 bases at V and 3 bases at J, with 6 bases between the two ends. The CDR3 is CASSENSYEQYV. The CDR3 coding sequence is TGTGCCAGCAGTGAGAACAGCTACGAGCAGTACGTC.